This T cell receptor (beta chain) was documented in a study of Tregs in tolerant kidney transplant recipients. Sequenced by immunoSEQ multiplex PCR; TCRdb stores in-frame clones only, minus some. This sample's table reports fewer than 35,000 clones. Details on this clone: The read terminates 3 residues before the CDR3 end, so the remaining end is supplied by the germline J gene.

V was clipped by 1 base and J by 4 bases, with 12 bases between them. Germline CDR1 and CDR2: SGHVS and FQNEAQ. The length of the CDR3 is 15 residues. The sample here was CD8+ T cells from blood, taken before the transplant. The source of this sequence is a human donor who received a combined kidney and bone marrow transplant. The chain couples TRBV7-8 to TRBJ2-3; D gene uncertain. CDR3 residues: CASSLELAAADTQYF. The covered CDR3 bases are TGTGCCAGCAGCTTAGAGCTCGCGGCAGCAGATACG.